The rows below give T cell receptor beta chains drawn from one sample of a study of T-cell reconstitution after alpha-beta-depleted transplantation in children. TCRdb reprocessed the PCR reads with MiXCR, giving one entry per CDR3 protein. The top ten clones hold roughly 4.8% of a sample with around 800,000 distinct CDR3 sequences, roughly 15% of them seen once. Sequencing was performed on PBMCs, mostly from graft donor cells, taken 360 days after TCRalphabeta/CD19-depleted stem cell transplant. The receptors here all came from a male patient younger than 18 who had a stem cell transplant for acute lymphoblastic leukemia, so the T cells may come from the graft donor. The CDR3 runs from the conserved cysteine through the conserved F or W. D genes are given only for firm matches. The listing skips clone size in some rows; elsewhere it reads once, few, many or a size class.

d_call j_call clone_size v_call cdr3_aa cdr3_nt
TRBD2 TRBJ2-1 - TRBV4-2 CASSQARGEVAGARYNEQFF TGTGCCAGCAGCCAAGCTCGAGGGGAGGTAGCGGGAGCAAGATACAATGAGCAGTTCTTC
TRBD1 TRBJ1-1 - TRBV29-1 CSVTTGTEAFF TGCAGCGTCACGACAGGGACTGAAGCTTTCTTT
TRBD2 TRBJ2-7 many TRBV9 CASSGGSSNEQYF TGTGCCAGCAGCGGCGGGAGTTCCAACGAGCAGTACTTC
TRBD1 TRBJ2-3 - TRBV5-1 CASSSRDRGPDTQYF TGCGCCAGCAGCTCCCGGGACAGGGGCCCAGATACGCAGTATTTT
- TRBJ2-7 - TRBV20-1 CSARDPRAIYEQYF TGCAGTGCTAGAGACCCACGGGCGATTTACGAGCAGTACTTC
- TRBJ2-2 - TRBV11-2 CASSSLRSNTGELFF TGTGCCAGCAGCTCCCTGAGGTCGAACACCGGGGAGCTGTTTTTT
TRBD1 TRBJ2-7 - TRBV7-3 CASSLTPQGIGEQYF TGTGCCAGCAGCTTAACCCCACAGGGGATCGGCGAGCAGTACTTC
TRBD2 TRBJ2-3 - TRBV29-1 CSAPTAGGPTDTQYF TGCAGCGCCCCGACGGCGGGAGGCCCTACAGATACGCAGTATTTT
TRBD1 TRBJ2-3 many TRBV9 CASSRPLRGPTDTQYF TGTGCCAGCAGCAGACCGCTCAGGGGGCCCACAGATACGCAGTATTTT
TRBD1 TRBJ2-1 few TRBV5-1 CASSYHSRQGEFF TGCGCCAGCAGCTACCACTCACGACAGGGAGAGTTCTTC
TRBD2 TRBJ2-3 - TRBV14 CASSHHPLLASGTDTQYF TGTGCCAGCAGCCACCACCCCCTACTAGCGAGTGGCACAGATACGCAGTATTTT
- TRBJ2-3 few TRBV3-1 CASSPTSSTDTQYF TGTGCCAGCAGCCCGACTAGTAGCACAGATACGCAGTATTTT
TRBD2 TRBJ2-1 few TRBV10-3 CAISGTSAEQFF TGTGCCATCAGTGGGACTAGCGCTGAGCAGTTCTTC
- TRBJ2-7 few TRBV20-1 CSAKLGAWEQYF TGCAGTGCTAAACTTGGGGCGTGGGAGCAGTACTTC
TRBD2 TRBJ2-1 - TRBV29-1 CSVERLAGVSLEQFF TGCAGCGTTGAACGACTAGCGGGAGTCTCTCTTGAGCAGTTCTTC
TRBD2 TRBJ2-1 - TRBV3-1 CASSQDTGLSGRPNEQFF TGTGCCAGCAGCCAAGATACTGGTCTTAGCGGGAGGCCCAATGAGCAGTTCTTC
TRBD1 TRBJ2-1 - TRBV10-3 CAIRGRGQNYNEQFF TGTGCCATCCGGGGAAGGGGACAGAACTACAATGAGCAGTTCTTC
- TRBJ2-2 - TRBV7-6 CASSLTSNSLGELFF TGTGCCAGCAGCCTCACCTCCAATAGTCTCGGGGAGCTGTTTTTT
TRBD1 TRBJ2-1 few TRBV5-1 CASSLWDRTYNEQFF TGCGCCAGCAGCTTGTGGGACAGGACCTACAATGAGCAGTTCTTC
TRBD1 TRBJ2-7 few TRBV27 CASSLIPGTGGGEQYF TGTGCCAGCAGTTTGATCCCCGGGACAGGGGGTGGCGAGCAGTACTTC
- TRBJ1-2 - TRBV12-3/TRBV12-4 CASSSFYGYTF TGTGCCAGCAGTAGCTTCTATGGCTACACCTTC
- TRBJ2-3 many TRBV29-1 CSAGHTDTQYF TGCAGCGCCGGACACACAGATACGCAGTATTTT
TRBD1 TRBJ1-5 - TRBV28 CASSIILSGTGAQPQHF TGTGCCAGCAGCATAATCCTTTCCGGGACAGGGGCCCAGCCCCAGCATTTT
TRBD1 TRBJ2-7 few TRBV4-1 CASSQDGQGAYEQYF TGCGCCAGCAGCCAAGATGGACAGGGGGCTTACGAGCAGTACTTC
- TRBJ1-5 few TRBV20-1 CSAHPARSGPQHF TGCAGTGCCCACCCCGCGAGGTCGGGGCCCCAGCATTTT
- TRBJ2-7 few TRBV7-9 CASSHGTAQLEQYF TGTGCCAGCAGCCACGGGACGGCCCAACTCGAGCAGTACTTC
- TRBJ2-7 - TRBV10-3 CATRPGLSYYEQYF TGTGCCACCCGACCGGGACTTTCCTACTACGAGCAGTACTTC
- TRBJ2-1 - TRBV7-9 CASSTPRDQPYNEQFF TGTGCCAGCAGCACACCCCGGGACCAACCTTACAATGAGCAGTTCTTC
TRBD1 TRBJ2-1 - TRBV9 CASSGTGGLNEQFF TGTGCCAGCAGCGGTACAGGGGGTCTCAATGAGCAGTTCTTC
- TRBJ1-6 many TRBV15 CATSRDKGNSPLHF TGTGCCACCAGCAGAGATAAGGGGAATTCACCCCTCCACTTT
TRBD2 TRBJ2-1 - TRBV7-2 CAYSAGVTYNEQFF TGTGCCTACTCAGCGGGAGTGACCTACAATGAGCAGTTCTTC